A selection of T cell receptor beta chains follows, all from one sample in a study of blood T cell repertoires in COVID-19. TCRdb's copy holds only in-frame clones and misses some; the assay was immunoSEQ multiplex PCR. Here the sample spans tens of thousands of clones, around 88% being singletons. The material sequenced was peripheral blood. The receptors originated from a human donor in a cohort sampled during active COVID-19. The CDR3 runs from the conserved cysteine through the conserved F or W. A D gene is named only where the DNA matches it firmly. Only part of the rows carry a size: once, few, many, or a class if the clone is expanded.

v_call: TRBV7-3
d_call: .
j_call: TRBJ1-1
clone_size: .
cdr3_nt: TGTGCCAGCAGCCTATATAGGGACACTATGAACACTGAAGCTTTCTTT
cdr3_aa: CASSLYRDTMNTEAFF

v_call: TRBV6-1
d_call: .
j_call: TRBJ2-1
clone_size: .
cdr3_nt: TGTGCCAGCAGTGTACGGGAAGCCTCCTTCGGGGACAATGAGCAGTTCTTC
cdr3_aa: CASSVREASFGDNEQFF

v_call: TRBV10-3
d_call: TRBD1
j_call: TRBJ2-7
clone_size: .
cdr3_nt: TGTGCCATCAGTGGAGGGACAGGGGTTTCTCACGAGCAGTACTTC
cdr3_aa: CAISGGTGVSHEQYF

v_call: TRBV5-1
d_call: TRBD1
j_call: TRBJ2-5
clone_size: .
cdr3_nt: TGCGCCAGCACCGCCTCGACAGGGGGAACTGAGACCCAGTACTTC
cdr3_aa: CASTASTGGTETQYF

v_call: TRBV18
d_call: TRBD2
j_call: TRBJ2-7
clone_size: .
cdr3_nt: TGTGCCAGCTCACCACCTTTGGCCCTAGCGGGGGTAAATCTTCCCTACGAGCAGTACTTC
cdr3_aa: CASSPPLALAGVNLPYEQYF

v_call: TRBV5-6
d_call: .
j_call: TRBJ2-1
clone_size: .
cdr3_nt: TGTGCCAGCAGCTTGGAAGTAGTGGGAGGTAATTCCTACAATGAGCAGTTCTTC
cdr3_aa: CASSLEVVGGNSYNEQFF

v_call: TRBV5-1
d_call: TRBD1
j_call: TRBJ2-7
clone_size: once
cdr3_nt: TGCGCCAGCAGCCAGGGACAGGGGGTCCCCTACGAGCAGTACTTC
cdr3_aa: CASSQGQGVPYEQYF

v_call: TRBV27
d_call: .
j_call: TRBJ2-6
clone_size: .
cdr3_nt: TGTGCCAGCATGTTGGGCCCCTTTGGGGCCAACGTCCTGACTTTC
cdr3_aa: CASMLGPFGANVLTF

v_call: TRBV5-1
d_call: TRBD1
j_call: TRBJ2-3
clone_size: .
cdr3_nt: TGCGCCAGCAGCAGAGGACAGGGACCAGATACGCAGTATTTT
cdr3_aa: CASSRGQGPDTQYF

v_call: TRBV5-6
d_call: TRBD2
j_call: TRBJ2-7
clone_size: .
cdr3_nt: TGTGCCAGCAGCTTTATGACGGCGGGGGGCTCCTACGAGCAGTACTTC
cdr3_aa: CASSFMTAGGSYEQYF

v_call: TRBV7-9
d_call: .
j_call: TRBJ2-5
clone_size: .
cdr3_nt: TGTGCCAGCAGCTTGGGGCGGCAACAACAAGAGACCCAGTACTTC
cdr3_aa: CASSLGRQQQETQYF

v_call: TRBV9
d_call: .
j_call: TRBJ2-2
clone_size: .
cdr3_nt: TGTGCCAGCAGCGCCGTCCTCACCGGGGAGCTGTTTTTT
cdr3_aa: CASSAVLTGELFF

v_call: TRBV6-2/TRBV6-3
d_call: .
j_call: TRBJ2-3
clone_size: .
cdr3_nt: TGTGCCAGCAGTTACGGTGGGGCCGGAGATACGCAGTATTTT
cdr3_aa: CASSYGGAGDTQYF

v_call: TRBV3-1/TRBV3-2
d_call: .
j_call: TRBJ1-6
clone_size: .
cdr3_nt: TGTGCCAGCAGCCAAGTCTCGGGGAGGGAAGCTTGGAATTCACCCCTCCACTTT
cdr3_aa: CASSQVSGREAWNSPLHF

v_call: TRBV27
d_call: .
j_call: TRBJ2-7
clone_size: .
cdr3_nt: TGTGCCAGCAGAAAAAACGACAACTACGAGCAGTACTTC
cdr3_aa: CASRKNDNYEQYF

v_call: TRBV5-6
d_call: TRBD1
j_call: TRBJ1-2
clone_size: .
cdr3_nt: TGTGCCAGCAGCCTAGAGGACAGGGCTGGCTATGGCTACACCTTC
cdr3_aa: CASSLEDRAGYGYTF

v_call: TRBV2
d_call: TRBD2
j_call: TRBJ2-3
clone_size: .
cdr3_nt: TGTGCCAGCAGTGGACTAGCGGGGGCGGTAGATACGCAGTATTTT
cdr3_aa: CASSGLAGAVDTQYF

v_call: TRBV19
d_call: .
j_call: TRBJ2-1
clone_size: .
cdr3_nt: TGTGCCAGTAGGGAACTCCAGGAATCGCGAGGGAATGAGCAGTTCTTC
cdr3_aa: CASRELQESRGNEQFF

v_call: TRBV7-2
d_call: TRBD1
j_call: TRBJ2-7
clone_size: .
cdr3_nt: TGTGCCAGCAGCTTAGTGACAGGGGGGTACTACGAGCAGTACTTC
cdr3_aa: CASSLVTGGYYEQYF

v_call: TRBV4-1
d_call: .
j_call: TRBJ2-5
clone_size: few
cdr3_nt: TGCGCCAGCAGCCTATTTATCCGAGAGACCCAGTACTTC
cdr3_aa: CASSLFIRETQYF

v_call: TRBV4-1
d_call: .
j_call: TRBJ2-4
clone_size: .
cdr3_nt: TGCGCCAGCAGCCAAGTCGGGCAGGGGCTAGCCAAAAACATTCAGTACTTC
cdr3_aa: CASSQVGQGLAKNIQYF

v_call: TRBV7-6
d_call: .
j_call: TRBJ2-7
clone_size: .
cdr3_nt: TGTGCCAGCAGCTTACTAGCCCAGACCTCCTACGAGCAGTACTTC
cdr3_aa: CASSLLAQTSYEQYF

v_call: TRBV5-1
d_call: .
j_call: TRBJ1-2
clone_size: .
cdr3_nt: TGCGCCAGCAAGCGCAGCGAAGCAAACTATGGCTACACCTTC
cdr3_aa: CASKRSEANYGYTF

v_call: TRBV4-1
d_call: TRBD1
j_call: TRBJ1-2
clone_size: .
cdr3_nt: TGCGCCAGCAGCCAAAGAGACAGGGGCGCAGGTTATGGCTACACCTTC
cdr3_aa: CASSQRDRGAGYGYTF

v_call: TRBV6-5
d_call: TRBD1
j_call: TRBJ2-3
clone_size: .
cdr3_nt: TGTGCCAGCAGCACAGGGGATTCAGATACGCAGTATTTT
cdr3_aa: CASSTGDSDTQYF

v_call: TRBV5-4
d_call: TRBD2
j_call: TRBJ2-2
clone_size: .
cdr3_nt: TGTGCCAGCAGCCGCGCGGGGGGCGGAAGGGCCGGGGAGCTGTTTTTT
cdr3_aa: CASSRAGGGRAGELFF

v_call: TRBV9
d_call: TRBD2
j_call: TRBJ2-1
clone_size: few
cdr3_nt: TGTGCCAGCAGCGTAGGGGTAGCGGGAGGGCCGTATGAGCAGTTCTTC
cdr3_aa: CASSVGVAGGPYEQFF

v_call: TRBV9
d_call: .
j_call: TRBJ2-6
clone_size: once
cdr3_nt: TGTGCCAGCAGCGTCGGGGGCTCTGGGGCCAACGTCCTGACTTTC
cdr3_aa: CASSVGGSGANVLTF

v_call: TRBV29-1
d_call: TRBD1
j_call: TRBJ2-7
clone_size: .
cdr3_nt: TGCAGCGTTCATACAGGGGGCTCGGGCGAGCAGTACTTC
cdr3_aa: CSVHTGGSGEQYF

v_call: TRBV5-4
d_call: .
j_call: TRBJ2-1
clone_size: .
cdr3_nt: TGTGCCAGCAGCTTGCACTCGACCTACAATGAGCAGTTCTTC
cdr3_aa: CASSLHSTYNEQFF

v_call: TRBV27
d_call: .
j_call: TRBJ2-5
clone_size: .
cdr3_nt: TGTGCCAGCAGTTTCATACAAAGAGGGACCCAGTACTTC
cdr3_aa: CASSFIQRGTQYF

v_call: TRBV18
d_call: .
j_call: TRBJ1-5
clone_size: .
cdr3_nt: TGTGCCAGCTCGCTTAGGACTGGTAGCAATCAGCCCCAGCATTTT
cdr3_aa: CASSLRTGSNQPQHF

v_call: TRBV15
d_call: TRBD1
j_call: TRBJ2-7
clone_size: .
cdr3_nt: TGTGCCACCAGCAGAGATTCTGTAGGGGGCTACTCCTACGAGCAGTACTTC
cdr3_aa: CATSRDSVGGYSYEQYF

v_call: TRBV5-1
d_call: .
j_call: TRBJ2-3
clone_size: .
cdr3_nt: TGCGCCAGCAGCCCTTTGACAGTTAGCACAGATACGCAGTATTTT
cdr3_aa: CASSPLTVSTDTQYF

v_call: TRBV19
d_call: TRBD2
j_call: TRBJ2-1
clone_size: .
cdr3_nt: TGTGCCAGTGTCTCTAGCGGGAGTTATTACAATGAGCAGTTCTTC
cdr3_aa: CASVSSGSYYNEQFF

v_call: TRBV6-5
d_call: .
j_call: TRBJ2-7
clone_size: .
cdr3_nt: TGTGCCAGCAGGATTACAGACAGTGCCCAATACGAGCAGTACTTC
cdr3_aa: CASRITDSAQYEQYF

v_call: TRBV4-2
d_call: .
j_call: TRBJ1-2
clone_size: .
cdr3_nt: TGTGCCAGCAGCCGAGTGGGGGAGGATGGCTACACCTTC
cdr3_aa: CASSRVGEDGYTF

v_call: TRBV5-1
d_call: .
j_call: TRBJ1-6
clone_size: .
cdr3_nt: TGCGCCAGCAGCTTGGATTCGGGATACAATTCACCCCTCCACTTT
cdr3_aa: CASSLDSGYNSPLHF

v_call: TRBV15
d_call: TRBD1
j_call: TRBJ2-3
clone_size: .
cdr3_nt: TGTGCCACCAGCAGGACGGACAGGGGGGACACAGATACGCAGTATTTT
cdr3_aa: CATSRTDRGDTDTQYF

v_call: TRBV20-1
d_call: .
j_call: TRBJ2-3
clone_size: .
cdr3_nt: TGCAGTGCTAGTTGGGGGGGGGCGGGGAGCACAGATACGCAGTATTTT
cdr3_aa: CSASWGGAGSTDTQYF

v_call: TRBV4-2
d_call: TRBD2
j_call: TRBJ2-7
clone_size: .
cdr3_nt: TGTGCCAGCAGCCAAGATTGGGCGGGAGGTAATGAGCAGTACTTC
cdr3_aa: CASSQDWAGGNEQYF

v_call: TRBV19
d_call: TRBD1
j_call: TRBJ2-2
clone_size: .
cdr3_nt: TGTGCCAGTAGTCCGACAATTTCCAGGGGGTTGGTCGGGGAGCTGTTTTTT
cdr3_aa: CASSPTISRGLVGELFF

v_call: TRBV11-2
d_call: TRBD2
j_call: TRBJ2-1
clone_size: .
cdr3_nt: TGTGCCAGCAGCCTTAATAGCGGGGGGGACAATGAGCAGTTCTTC
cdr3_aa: CASSLNSGGDNEQFF

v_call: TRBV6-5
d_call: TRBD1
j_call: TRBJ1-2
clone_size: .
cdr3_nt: TGTGCCAGCATAAGGGACAGGGGGCTGAATGGCTACACCTTC
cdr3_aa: CASIRDRGLNGYTF

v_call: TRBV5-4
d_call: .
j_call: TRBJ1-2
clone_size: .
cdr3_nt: TGTGCCAGCAGCCCCCAACAGACGAACTATGGCTACACCTTC
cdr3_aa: CASSPQQTNYGYTF

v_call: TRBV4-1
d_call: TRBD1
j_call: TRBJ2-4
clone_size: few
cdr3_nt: TGCGCCAGCAACTCCCAGGGGGATGGCATTCAGTACTTC
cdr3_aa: CASNSQGDGIQYF

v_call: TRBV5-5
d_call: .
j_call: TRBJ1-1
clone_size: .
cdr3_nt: TGTGCCAGCAGACGGGGGGGAAAGAACACTGAAGCTTTCTTT
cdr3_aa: CASRRGGKNTEAFF

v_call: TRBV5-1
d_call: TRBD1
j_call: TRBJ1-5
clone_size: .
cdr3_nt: TGCGCCAGCAGCTTAGCTTCAAAGGGTGGGACAGGGGGCACTAATAGCAATCAGCCCCAGCATTTT
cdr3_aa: CASSLASKGGTGGTNSNQPQHF

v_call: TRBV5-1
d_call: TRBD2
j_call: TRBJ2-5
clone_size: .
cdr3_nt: TGCGCCAGCGAAGAGCGTCCCGGGAGGGGGGAGACCCAGTACTTC
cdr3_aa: CASEERPGRGETQYF

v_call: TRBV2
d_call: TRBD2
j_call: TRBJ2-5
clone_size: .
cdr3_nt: TGTGCCAGCATTTTGAGACTAGCGGGGGAAACCCAAGAGACCCAGTACTTC
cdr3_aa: CASILRLAGETQETQYF

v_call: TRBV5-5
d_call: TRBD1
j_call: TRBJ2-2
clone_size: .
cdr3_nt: TGTGCCAGCAGCTTAGGACAGGGGAGGTCCGGGGAGCTGTTTTTT
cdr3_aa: CASSLGQGRSGELFF

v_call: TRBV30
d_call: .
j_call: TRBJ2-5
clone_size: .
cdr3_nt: TGTGCCTGGAGTGACAGGGTAGGCGAGACCCAGTACTTC
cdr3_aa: CAWSDRVGETQYF

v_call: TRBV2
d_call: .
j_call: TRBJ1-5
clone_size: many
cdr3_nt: TGTGCCAGCAGTGTGGAGGGTCTGGGTCAGCCCCAGCATTTT
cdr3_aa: CASSVEGLGQPQHF

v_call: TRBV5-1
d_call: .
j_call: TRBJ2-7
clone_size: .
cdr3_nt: TGCGCCAGCAGCTTGGACGGGACTCTTTACGAGCAGTACTTC
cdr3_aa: CASSLDGTLYEQYF

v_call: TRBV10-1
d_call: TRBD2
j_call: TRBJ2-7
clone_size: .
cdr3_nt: TGCGCCAGCAGTGCCCTAGCGGGGGCCTACGAGCAGTACTTC
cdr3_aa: CASSALAGAYEQYF